This is a list of T cell receptor beta chains from one sample in a study of blood T cells in healthy people across ages. TCRdb reprocessed the 5' RACE reads with MiXCR, giving one entry per CDR3 protein. Altogether 600,000 to 850,000 distinct CDR3 sequences are present, approximately 25% being singletons, with the ten largest covering roughly a tenth. The sample also formed part of further work on T cells of mothers and their children.

The sample comprised blood. The source is a boy between 10 and 17 years old in good health. The CDR3 runs from the conserved cysteine through the conserved F or W. A D gene is named only where the DNA matches it firmly. Some rows mark clone size as missing; the rest say once, few, many or name a class of expanded clone.

CDR3 length,V gene,J gene,D gene,clone size,CDR3 DNA,CDR3 protein
13,TRBV7-9,TRBJ2-5,-,-,TGTGCCGTCGGCCGGACCGTCCAAGAGACCCAGTACTTC,CAVGRTVQETQYF
17,TRBV5-1,TRBJ2-1,TRBD2,few,TGCGCCAGCAGCTTTCTAACTAGCGGGAGCTCCTACAATGAGCAGTTTTTC,CASSFLTSGSSYNEQFF
16,TRBV25-1,TRBJ1-1,TRBD1,few,TGTGCCAGCAGTGCCCCAGACAGGGGAAGTTTAGCTGAAGCTTTCTTT,CASSAPDRGSLAEAFF
14,TRBV11-2,TRBJ2-3,-,-,TGTGCCAGCAGCTTAGAGGGACTCGGGGATACGCAGTATTTT,CASSLEGLGDTQYF
16,TRBV10-3,TRBJ2-3,-,-,TGTGCCATCAGTGAGTCCGAGGGAGGATTAGGGGATGCGCAGTATTTT,CAISESEGGLGDAQYF
15,TRBV4-2,TRBJ2-7,-,-,TGTGCCAGCAGCCAAGATGGTGGGGGGGGCCGTGAGCAGTACTTC,CASSQDGGGGREQYF
16,TRBV13,TRBJ2-7,-,few,TGTGCCAGCAGCTTAGGGCCGGTCAGCTTCTCTGAGGAGCAGTACTTC,CASSLGPVSFSEEQYF
15,TRBV6-2/TRBV6-3,TRBJ1-1,-,-,TGTGCCAGCAGTTACCGGGGTTGGAGGTCCACTGAAGCTTTCTTT,CASSYRGWRSTEAFF
14,TRBV18,TRBJ2-5,TRBD1,-,TGTGCCAGCTCACAACAGGGGCTCCAAGAGACCCAGTACTTC,CASSQQGLQETQYF
12,TRBV20-1,TRBJ2-5,-,-,TGCAGTGCTAACCACCAGGCGGGGACCCAGTACTTC,CSANHQAGTQYF
14,TRBV6-5,TRBJ2-5,-,-,TGTGCCAGCAGTGATAACAGGGATGCACAGACCCAGTACTTC,CASSDNRDAQTQYF
13,TRBV2,TRBJ2-5,-,-,TGTGCCGATAGCAGGTTATTACAAGAGACCCAGTACTTC,CADSRLLQETQYF
16,TRBV5-1,TRBJ2-3,-,-,TGCGCCAGCAGCTTTGAGGGGGTCCCTAGCACAGATACGCAGTATTTT,CASSFEGVPSTDTQYF
12,TRBV27,TRBJ2-7,TRBD1,-,TGTGCCAGCAGCAGACAGGGGAACGAGCAGTACTTC,CASSRQGNEQYF
14,TRBV10-3,TRBJ2-1,TRBD1,-,TGTGCCATCAGAGCGGACAGGGGCTACAATGAGCAGTTCTTC,CAIRADRGYNEQFF
17,TRBV9,TRBJ2-5,TRBD2,-,TGTGCCAGCAGCGTCAACCCTAGCGGGGGCATTCAAGAGACCCAGTACTTC,CASSVNPSGGIQETQYF
14,TRBV6-2/TRBV6-3,TRBJ2-7,-,few,TGTGCCAGCAGTCAAAGACAGTACTCCTACGAGCAGTACTTC,CASSQRQYSYEQYF
14,TRBV29-1,TRBJ2-1,-,-,TGCAGCGTTGCCCGGGAGAGCTCCTACAATGAGCAGTTCTTC,CSVARESSYNEQFF